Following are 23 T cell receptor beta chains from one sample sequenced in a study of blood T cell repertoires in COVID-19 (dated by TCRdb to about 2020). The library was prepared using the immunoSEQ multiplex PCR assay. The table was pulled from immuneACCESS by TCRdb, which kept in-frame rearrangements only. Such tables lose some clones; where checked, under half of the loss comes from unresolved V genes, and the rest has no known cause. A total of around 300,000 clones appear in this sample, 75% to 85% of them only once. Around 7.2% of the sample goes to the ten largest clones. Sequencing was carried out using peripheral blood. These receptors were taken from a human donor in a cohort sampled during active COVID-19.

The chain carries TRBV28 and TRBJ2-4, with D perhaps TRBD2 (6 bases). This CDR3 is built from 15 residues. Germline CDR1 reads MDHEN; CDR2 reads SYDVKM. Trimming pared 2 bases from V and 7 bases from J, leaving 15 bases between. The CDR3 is CASSLPSGVGNIQYF. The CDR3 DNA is TGTGCCAGCAGTTTACCCTCGGGGGTTGGTAACATTCAGTACTTC.

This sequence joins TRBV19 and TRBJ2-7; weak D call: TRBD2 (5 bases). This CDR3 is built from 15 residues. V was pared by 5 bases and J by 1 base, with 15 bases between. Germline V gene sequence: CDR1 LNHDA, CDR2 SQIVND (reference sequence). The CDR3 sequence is CASSPDTRGSYEQYF. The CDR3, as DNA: TGTGCCAGTAGTCCAGACACTCGGGGATCCTACGAGCAGTACTTC.

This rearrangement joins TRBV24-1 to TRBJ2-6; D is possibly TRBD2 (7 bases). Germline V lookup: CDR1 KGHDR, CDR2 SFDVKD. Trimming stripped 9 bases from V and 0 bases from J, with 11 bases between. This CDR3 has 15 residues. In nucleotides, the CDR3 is TGTGCCACCGGGAGGGGGGGCTCTGGGGCCAACGTCCTGACTTTC. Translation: CATGRGGSGANVLTF.

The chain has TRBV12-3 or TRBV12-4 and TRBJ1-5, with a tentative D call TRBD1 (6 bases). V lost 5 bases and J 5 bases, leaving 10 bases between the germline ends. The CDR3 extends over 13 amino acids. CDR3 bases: TGTGCCAGCAGTCAGGGGCCCCATCAGCCCCAGCATTTT. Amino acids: CASSQGPHQPQHF.

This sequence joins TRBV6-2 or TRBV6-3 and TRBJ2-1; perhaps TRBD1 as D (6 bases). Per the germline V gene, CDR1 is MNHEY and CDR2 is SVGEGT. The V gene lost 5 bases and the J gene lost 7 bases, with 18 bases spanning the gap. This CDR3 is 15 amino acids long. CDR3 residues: CASSTTGSLGNEQFF. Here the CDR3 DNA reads TGTGCCAGCAGTACTACAGGGAGTCTAGGGAATGAGCAGTTCTTC.

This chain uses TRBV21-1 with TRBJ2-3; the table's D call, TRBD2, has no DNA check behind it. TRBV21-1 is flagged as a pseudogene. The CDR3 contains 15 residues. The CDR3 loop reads CASSCRFYSTDTQYF. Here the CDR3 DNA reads TGTGCCAGCAGCTGCCGGTTCTATAGCACAGATACGCAGTATTTT.

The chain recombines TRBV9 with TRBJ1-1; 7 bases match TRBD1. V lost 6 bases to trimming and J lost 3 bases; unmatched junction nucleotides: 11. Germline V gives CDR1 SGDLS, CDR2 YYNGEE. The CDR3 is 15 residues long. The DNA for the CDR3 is TGTGCCAGCAATCTCGGAGACAGGGATGACACTGAAGCTTTCTTT. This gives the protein CASNLGDRDDTEAFF.

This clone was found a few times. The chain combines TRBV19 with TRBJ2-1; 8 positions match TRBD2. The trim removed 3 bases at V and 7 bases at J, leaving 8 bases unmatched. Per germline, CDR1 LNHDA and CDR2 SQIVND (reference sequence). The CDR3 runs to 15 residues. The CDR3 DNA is TGTGCCAGTAGTATTTTTAGCGGGGAGCTTAATGAGCAGTTCTTC. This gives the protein CASSIFSGELNEQFF.

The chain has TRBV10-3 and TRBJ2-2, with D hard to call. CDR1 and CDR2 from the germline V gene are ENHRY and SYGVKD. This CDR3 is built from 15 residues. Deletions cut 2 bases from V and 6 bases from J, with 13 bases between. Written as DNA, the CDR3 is TGTGCCATCAGTGAGCCCAGGCGCCACGCCGGGGAGCTGTTTTTT. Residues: CAISEPRRHAGELFF.

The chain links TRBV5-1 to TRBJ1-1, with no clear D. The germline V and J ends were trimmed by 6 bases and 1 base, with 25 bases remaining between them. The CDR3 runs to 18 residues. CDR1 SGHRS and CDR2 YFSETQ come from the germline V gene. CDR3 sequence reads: CASMGRGANSPRNTEAFF. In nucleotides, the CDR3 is TGCGCCAGCATGGGGAGAGGAGCAAACAGCCCCAGGAACACTGAAGCTTTCTTT. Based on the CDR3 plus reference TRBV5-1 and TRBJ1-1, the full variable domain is KAGVTQTPRYLIKTRGQQVTLSCSPISGHRSVSWYQQTPGQGLQFLFEYFSETQRNKGNFPGRFSGRQFSNSRSEMNVSTLELGDSALYLCASMGRGANSPRNTEAFFGQGTRLTVV.

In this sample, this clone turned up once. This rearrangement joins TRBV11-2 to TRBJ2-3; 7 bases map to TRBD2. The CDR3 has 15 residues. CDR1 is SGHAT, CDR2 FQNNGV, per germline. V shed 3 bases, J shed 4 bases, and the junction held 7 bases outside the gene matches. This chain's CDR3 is CASSFRAGVSDTQYF. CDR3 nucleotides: TGTGCCAGCAGCTTCAGGGCGGGGGTGTCAGATACGCAGTATTTT.

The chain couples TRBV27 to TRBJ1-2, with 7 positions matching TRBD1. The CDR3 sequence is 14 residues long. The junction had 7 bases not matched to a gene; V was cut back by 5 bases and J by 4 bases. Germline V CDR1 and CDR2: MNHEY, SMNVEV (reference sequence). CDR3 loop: CASSKSGQLYGYTF. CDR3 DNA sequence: TGTGCCAGCAGTAAGTCGGGACAGCTCTATGGCTACACCTTC.

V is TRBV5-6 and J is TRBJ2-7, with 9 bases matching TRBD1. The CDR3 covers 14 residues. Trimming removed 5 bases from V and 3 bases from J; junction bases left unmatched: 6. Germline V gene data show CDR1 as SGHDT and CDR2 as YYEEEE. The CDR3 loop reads CASSDDRGNYEQYF. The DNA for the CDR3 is TGTGCCAGCAGTGACGACAGGGGGAACTACGAGCAGTACTTC.

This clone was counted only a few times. The CDR3 nucleotides are TGTGCCAGCAGCTCAGAATACACAGATACGCAGTATTTT. Translating gives CASSSEYTDTQYF. The J gene is TRBJ2-3, the V gene TRBV11-3; no firm D call. Germline values: CDR1 SGHNT, CDR2 YENEEA. The V gene lost 4 bases and the J gene lost 2 bases, with 7 bases spanning the gap. The CDR3 runs to 13 residues.

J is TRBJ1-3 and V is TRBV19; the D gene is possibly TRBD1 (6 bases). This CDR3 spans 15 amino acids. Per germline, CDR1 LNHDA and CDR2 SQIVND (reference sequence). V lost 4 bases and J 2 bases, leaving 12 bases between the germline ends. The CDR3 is CASSTETGPGNTIYF. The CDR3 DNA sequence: TGTGCCAGTAGTACCGAGACAGGACCTGGAAACACCATATATTTT. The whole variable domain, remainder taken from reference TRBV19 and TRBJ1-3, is DGGITQSPKYLFRKEGQNVTLSCEQNLNHDAMYWYRQDPGQGLRLIYYSQIVNDFQKGDIAEGYSVSREKKESFPLTVTSAQKNPTAFYLCASSTETGPGNTIYFGEGSWLTVV.

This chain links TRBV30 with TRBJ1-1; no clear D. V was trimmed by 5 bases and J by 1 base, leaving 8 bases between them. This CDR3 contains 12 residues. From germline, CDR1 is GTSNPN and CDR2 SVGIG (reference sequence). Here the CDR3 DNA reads TGTGCCTGGGCCTTCGGGAACACTGAAGCTTTCTTT. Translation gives CAWAFGNTEAFF.

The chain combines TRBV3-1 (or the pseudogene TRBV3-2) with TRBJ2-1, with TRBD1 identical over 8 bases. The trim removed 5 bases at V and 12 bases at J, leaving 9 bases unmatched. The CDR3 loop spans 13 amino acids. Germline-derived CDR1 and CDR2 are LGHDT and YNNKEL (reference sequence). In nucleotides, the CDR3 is TGTGCCAGCAGCAAGACAGGGGTGAGGGGGCAGTTCTTC. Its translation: CASSKTGVRGQFF.

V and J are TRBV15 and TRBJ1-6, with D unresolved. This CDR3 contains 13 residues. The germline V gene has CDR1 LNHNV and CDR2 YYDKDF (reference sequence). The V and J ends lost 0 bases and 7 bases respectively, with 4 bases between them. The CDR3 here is CATSRDPNSPLHF. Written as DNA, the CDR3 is TGTGCCACCAGCAGAGATCCGAATTCACCCCTCCACTTT. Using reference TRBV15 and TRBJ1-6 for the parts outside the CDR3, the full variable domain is DAMVIQNPRYQVTQFGKPVTLSCSQTLNHNVMYWYQQKSSQAPKLLFHYYDKDFNNEADTPDNFQSRRPNTSFCFLDIRSPGLGDTAMYLCATSRDPNSPLHFGNGTRLTVT.

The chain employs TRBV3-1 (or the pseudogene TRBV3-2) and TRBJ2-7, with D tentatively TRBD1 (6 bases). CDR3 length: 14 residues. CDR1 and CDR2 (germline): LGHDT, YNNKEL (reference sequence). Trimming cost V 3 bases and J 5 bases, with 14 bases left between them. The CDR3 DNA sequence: TGTGCCAGCAGCCATAAACAGGGTTGGGACGAGCAGTACTTC. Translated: CASSHKQGWDEQYF.

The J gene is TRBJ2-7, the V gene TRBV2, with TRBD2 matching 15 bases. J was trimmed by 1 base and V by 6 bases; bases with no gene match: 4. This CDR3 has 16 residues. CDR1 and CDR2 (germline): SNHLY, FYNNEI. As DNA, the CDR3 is TGTGCCAGCAGAGGACTAGCGGGGGGGCGGTCCTACGAGCAGTACTTC. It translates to CASRGLAGGRSYEQYF. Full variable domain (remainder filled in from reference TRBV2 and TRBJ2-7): EPEVTQTPSHQVTQMGQEVILRCVPISNHLYFYWYRQILGQKVEFLVSFYNNEISEKSEIFDDQFSVERPDGSNFTLKIRSTKLEDSAMYFCASRGLAGGRSYEQYFGPGTRLTVT.

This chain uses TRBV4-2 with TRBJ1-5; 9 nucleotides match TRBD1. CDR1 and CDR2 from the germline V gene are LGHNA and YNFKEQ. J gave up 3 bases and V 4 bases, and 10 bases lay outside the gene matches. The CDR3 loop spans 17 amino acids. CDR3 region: CASSPGTGSTDNQPQHF. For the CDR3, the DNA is TGTGCCAGCAGCCCTGGGACAGGGAGTACGGACAATCAGCCCCAGCATTTT.

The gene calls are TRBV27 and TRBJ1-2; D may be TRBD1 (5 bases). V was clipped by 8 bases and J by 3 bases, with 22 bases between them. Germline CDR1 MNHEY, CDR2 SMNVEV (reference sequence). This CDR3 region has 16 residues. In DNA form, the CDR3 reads TGTGCCAGCCCGCCCCTAAAGATGACAGCACACTATGGCTACACCTTC. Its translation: CASPPLKMTAHYGYTF.

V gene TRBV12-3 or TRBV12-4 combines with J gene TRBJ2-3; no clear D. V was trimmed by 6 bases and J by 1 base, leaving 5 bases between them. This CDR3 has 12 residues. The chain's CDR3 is CASSQGTDTQYF. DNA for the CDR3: TGTGCCAGCAGCCAGGGCACAGATACGCAGTATTTT.